This T cell receptor beta chain emerged from a study of T cell responses to AZD1222 COVID-19 vaccine. Assay used: immunoSEQ multiplex PCR; TCRdb lists only in-frame clones, some missing. The data contain roughly 99,000 clones, about 93% of them singletons. CDR3 length: 12 amino acids. Trimming took 0 bases from V and 8 from J, leaving 5 bases between them. Germline CDR1 and CDR2: SGHKS and YYEKEE (reference sequence). The TCR comes from an adult in good health. This chain joins TRBV5-5 and TRBJ1-4; D is perhaps TRBD1 (5 bases). The sample consisted of peripheral blood, taken on day 0 of AZD1222 vaccination. The chain's CDR3 is CASSLDREKLFF. The DNA of the CDR3 is TGTGCCAGCAGCTTGGACAGGGAAAAACTGTTTTTT.